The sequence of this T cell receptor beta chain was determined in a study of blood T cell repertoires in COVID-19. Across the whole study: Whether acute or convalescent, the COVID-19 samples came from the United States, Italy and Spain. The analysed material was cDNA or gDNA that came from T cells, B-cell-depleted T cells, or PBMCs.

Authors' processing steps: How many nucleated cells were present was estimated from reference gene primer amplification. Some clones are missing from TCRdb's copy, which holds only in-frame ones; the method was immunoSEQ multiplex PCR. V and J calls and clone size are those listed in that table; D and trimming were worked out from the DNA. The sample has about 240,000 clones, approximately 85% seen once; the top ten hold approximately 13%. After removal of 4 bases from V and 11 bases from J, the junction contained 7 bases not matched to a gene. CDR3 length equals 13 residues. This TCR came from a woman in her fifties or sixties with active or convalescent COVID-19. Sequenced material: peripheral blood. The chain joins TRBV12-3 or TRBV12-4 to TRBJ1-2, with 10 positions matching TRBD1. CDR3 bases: TGTGCCAGCAGTTCCCGGGACAGGGGCCCATACACCTTC. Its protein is CASSSRDRGPYTF.